These T cell receptor beta chains were read from a single sample in a study of Graves' ophthalmopathy and Graves' hyperthyroidism. Each CDR3 protein is one row after TCRdb ran MiXCR on the multiplex PCR reads. The top ten hold about 40% of the sample, which has 200,000 to 250,000 distinct CDR3 sequences, approximately 21% seen once. The sequenced sample consisted of peripheral blood. The receptors here all came from a woman aged 50 to 65 with Graves' ophthalmopathy. Each CDR3 is given with its conserved first and last residue. A D gene is named only where the DNA matches it firmly. Where a row states a size, it is once, few, many or the class of an expanded clone; other rows omit it.

many	TRBV11-2	-	TRBJ1-1	TGTGCCAGCAGCTCAGCAGGGAGCACTGAAGCTTTCTTT	CASSSAGSTEAFF
many	TRBV5-1	-	TRBJ1-1	TGCGCCAGCAGCTCGCAAAGAACACTGAACTCTGAAGCTTTCTTT	CASSSQRTLNSEAFF
-	TRBV7-2	TRBD1	TRBJ1-1	TGTGCCAGCAGCTTAGCGTTGGGACAGTTGAACACTGAAGCTTTCTTT	CASSLALGQLNTEAFF
many	TRBV29-1	-	TRBJ2-7	TGCAGCGTCCGGGACGGGTCCTACGAGCAGTACTTC	CSVRDGSYEQYF
-	TRBV6-1	TRBD1	TRBJ2-7	TGTGCCAGCCAGGAGGGACAGGGGACCTACGAGCAGTACTTC	CASQEGQGTYEQYF
-	TRBV28	TRBD1	TRBJ2-7	TGTGCCAGCAGTTCTCGAGGACAGGGGGTGCAGCAGTACTTC	CASSSRGQGVQQYF
-	TRBV5-1	TRBD1	TRBJ1-1	TGCGCCAGCAGCTTGGCTCGTGGGACAGGGGGTCAGAACACTGAAGCTTTCTTT	CASSLARGTGGQNTEAFF
many	TRBV9	-	TRBJ2-7	TGTGCCAGCAGCCCTACGCAACACGAGCAGTACTTC	CASSPTQHEQYF
many	TRBV25-1	-	TRBJ2-5	TGTGCCAGCAGTGAACTGGGTGGGGAGACCCAGTACTTC	CASSELGGETQYF
-	TRBV24-1	-	TRBJ2-2	TGTGCCAGCAGCCGGACGGTAGCGAACACCGGGGAGCTGTTTTTT	CASSRTVANTGELFF
many	TRBV6-1	TRBD1	TRBJ1-1	TGTGCCAGCAGCCAAACAGGGGCCACTGAAGCTTTCTTT	CASSQTGATEAFF
many	TRBV10-3	-	TRBJ2-5	TGTGCCATCAGCGATGGTGGGGCCCAGTACTTC	CAISDGGAQYF
many	TRBV27	-	TRBJ1-1	TGTGCCAGCAGTTTAGAGGGGGGACGGAACACTGAAGCTTTCTTT	CASSLEGGRNTEAFF
many	TRBV11-3	TRBD2	TRBJ2-5	TGTGCCAGCAGCCCGGGGACTAGCGTCGATGAGACCCAGTACTTC	CASSPGTSVDETQYF
many	TRBV29-1	-	TRBJ2-2	TGCAGCGTTAAAGGAACCGGGGAGCTGTTTTTT	CSVKGTGELFF
many	TRBV30	TRBD1	TRBJ1-6	TGTGCCTGGAGTGAAGGGACAGTGGATTCACCCCTCCACTTT	CAWSEGTVDSPLHF
-	TRBV19	-	TRBJ1-1	TGTGCCAGTAGTACTCCTGACCCACACACTGAAGCTTTCTTT	CASSTPDPHTEAFF